A selection of T cell receptor beta chains follows, all from one sample in a study of T cells after yellow fever vaccination. TCRdb reprocessed the 5' RACE reads with MiXCR, giving one entry per CDR3 protein. The repertoire includes 170,000 or so distinct CDR3 sequences, about a tenth of them detected once, and about a third sits in the top ten. This specimen was CD8+ T cells sorted from PBMCs, taken 45 days after the yellow fever booster vaccination. The receptors shown here come from a young man who received the YFV17D yellow fever vaccine. Both conserved end residues are part of each CDR3. A D gene is named only where the DNA matches it firmly. Some rows have no size entry. The others give once, few or many, or a class for an expanded clone.

j_call clone_size d_call v_call cdr3_nt cdr3_aa
TRBJ2-1 . . TRBV20-1 TGCAGTGCTAGAGAGGGGGAACCCTACAATGAGCAGTTCTTC CSAREGEPYNEQFF
TRBJ1-2 many . TRBV7-9 TGTGCCAGCAGCTCGGACACGCAGTTATCATATGGCTACACCTTC CASSSDTQLSYGYTF
TRBJ2-7 few TRBD1 TRBV6-5 TGTGCCAGCAGTTACCGGGGACAGGGGATCTACGAGCAGTACTTC CASSYRGQGIYEQYF
TRBJ2-1 few TRBD2 TRBV6-5 TGTGCCAGCAGTTACTTGAGGGGAGGGGCCAATGAGCAGTTCTTC CASSYLRGGANEQFF
TRBJ1-1 . . TRBV6-6 TGTGCCAGCAGCCGAGGGTGGACTGAAGCTTTCTTT CASSRGWTEAFF
TRBJ2-2 . TRBD1 TRBV7-6 TGTGCCAGCAGCGTATCCGGGACAGGGCATACCGGGGAGCTGTTTTTT CASSVSGTGHTGELFF
TRBJ2-7 few . TRBV4-1 TGCGCCAGCAGCCAGGGGGGCACCTACGAGCAGTACTTC CASSQGGTYEQYF
TRBJ2-5 many . TRBV20-1 TGCAGTGCTAGCGGAGGGGGGACGGGGACCCAGTACTTC CSASGGGTGTQYF
TRBJ2-5 many . TRBV29-1 TGCAGCGTTGAAGGGGATAGGGGGGGGCACCCCCAAGAGACCCAGTACTTC CSVEGDRGGHPQETQYF
TRBJ1-2 . . TRBV12-5 TGTGCTAGTGGTTTGCCCGGGACGGACATATATGGCTACACCTTC CASGLPGTDIYGYTF
TRBJ2-5 many TRBD2 TRBV7-9 TGTGCCAGCAGCGTGACTAGCGGGGGAGAGACCCAGTACTTC CASSVTSGGETQYF
TRBJ1-1 many . TRBV13 TGTGCCAGCAGCTTACGAGGGGGGGACACTGAAGCTTTCTTT CASSLRGGDTEAFF
TRBJ2-6 few TRBD1 TRBV9 TGTGCCAGCAGCCGGACAGGTACTGGGGCCAACGTCCTGACTTTC CASSRTGTGANVLTF
TRBJ2-7 few TRBD1 TRBV20-1 TGCAGTGCTCGGGACAGACACTACGAGCAGTACTTC CSARDRHYEQYF
TRBJ2-3 many . TRBV9 TGTGCCAGCAGCCCACGGAGGGGGGCAGCGTACTTCACAGATACGCAGTATTTT CASSPRRGAAYFTDTQYF
TRBJ2-7 many . TRBV5-4 TGTGCCAGCAGCTTGGGGGTCTCCGCGGGGGAGCAGTACTTC CASSLGVSAGEQYF
TRBJ2-1 . TRBD2 TRBV12-3/TRBV12-4 TGTGCCAGCGTCCGGGAGGGTTATTCCTACAATGAGCAGTTCTTC CASVREGYSYNEQFF
TRBJ2-3 . TRBD2 TRBV4-1 TGCGCCAGCAGCGGAGGGCTTGGGACTAGTGGCACAGATACGCAGTATTTT CASSGGLGTSGTDTQYF
TRBJ2-1 . . TRBV7-8 TGTGCCAGCAGAAAAGGGCCACGGGGCGAATACAATGAGCAGTTCTTC CASRKGPRGEYNEQFF
TRBJ1-5 many TRBD1 TRBV28 TGTGCCAGCAGTTCCCTCCGACAGGGTAGCAATCAGCCCCAGCATTTT CASSSLRQGSNQPQHF
TRBJ1-5 . . TRBV19 TGTGCCAGTAGTATTGGGCTCCGGCAGCCCCAGCATTTT CASSIGLRQPQHF
TRBJ2-3 . . TRBV4-3 TGCGCCAGCAGCCAAGGCAGGGCCCCCGCAGATACGCAGTATTTT CASSQGRAPADTQYF
TRBJ2-7 . TRBD1 TRBV29-1 TGCAGCGGTGGACAGGGAGTTTACGAGCAGTACTTC CSGGQGVYEQYF
TRBJ2-1 . . TRBV6-5 TGTGCCAGCAGCTCCCGGACACCAACCCTTTACAATGAGCAGTTCTTC CASSSRTPTLYNEQFF
TRBJ1-1 . . TRBV27 TGTGCCAGCAGTTTATCTGGCAGATTGAACACTGAAGCTTTCTTT CASSLSGRLNTEAFF
TRBJ1-5 . . TRBV7-2 TGTGCCAGCAGCCCCCAGACAGGTTATAGCAATCAGCCCCAGCATTTT CASSPQTGYSNQPQHF
TRBJ1-1 . . TRBV12-3/TRBV12-4 TGTGCCAGCAGTTTAGCGAAAGCTGAAGCTTTCTTT CASSLAKAEAFF
TRBJ2-5 many TRBD1 TRBV10-3 TGTGCCATCAATCCCCGGGACAGGGATCAAGAGACCCAGTACTTC CAINPRDRDQETQYF
TRBJ2-5 . TRBD2 TRBV7-9 TGTGCCAGCAGCTTAATGGCCGTACGGGGGGAAGAGACCCAGTACTTC CASSLMAVRGEETQYF
TRBJ2-3 . . TRBV4-1 TGCGCCAGCAGCCAAGAACGGCAGGGGAGGGATACGCAGTATTTT CASSQERQGRDTQYF
TRBJ2-3 . . TRBV29-1 TGCAGCGTTGAAGATGCCAGGCTGATGGCCACAGATACGCAGTATTTT CSVEDARLMATDTQYF
TRBJ1-1 many . TRBV4-3 TGCGCCAGCAGTCAAGAGCAGGGCGGGGACACTGAAGCTTTCTTT CASSQEQGGDTEAFF
TRBJ2-3 few . TRBV7-7 TGTGCCAGCAGCCTGGGGCCAGAAGATACGCAGTATTTT CASSLGPEDTQYF
TRBJ1-1 few . TRBV27 TGTGCCAGCAGTTTAGCAGGAAGGGCCACTGAAGCTTTCTTT CASSLAGRATEAFF
TRBJ2-7 few . TRBV4-1 TGCGCCAGCAGCCAAGGAAGGGTGGGGTACGAGCAGTACTTC CASSQGRVGYEQYF
TRBJ2-3 many . TRBV20-1 TGCAGTGCTACGAGGGGGGGTTTCACAGATACGCAGTATTTT CSATRGGFTDTQYF
TRBJ1-1 . . TRBV20-1 TGCAGTGTAGGTTTCCGGGGGGGCACTGAAGCTTTCTTT CSVGFRGGTEAFF
TRBJ1-1 many . TRBV7-9 TGTGCCAGCACCTCCTCGTCGGTTGGCACTGAAGCTTTCTTT CASTSSSVGTEAFF
TRBJ2-6 few . TRBV5-1 TGCGCCAGCACGGGCTGGGGGGGGGCCAACGTCCTGACTTTC CASTGWGGANVLTF
TRBJ1-1 . TRBD1 TRBV19 TGTGCCAGTAGTACACAGGGGGCGCGGACTGAAGCTTTCTTT CASSTQGARTEAFF
TRBJ2-1 . . TRBV5-1 TGCGCCAGCAGCTCGACAACAGGGCTAACCTACAATGAGCAGTTCTTC CASSSTTGLTYNEQFF
TRBJ2-2 few . TRBV12-3/TRBV12-4 TGTGCCAGCAGTAAGGTACAGGCGCCTCTGACCGGGGAGCTGTTTTTT CASSKVQAPLTGELFF
TRBJ2-5 many TRBD2 TRBV7-2 TGTGCCAGCAGCTTAGCCGGCGGGGGGGAGACCCAGTACTTC CASSLAGGGETQYF
TRBJ1-2 . . TRBV2 TGTGCCAGCGAAGGGGGAGTTTATGGCTACACCTTC CASEGGVYGYTF
TRBJ2-3 few TRBD2 TRBV5-1 TGCGCCAGCAGCTCACCACTAGCGCTGTTTGCAGATACGCAGTATTTT CASSSPLALFADTQYF